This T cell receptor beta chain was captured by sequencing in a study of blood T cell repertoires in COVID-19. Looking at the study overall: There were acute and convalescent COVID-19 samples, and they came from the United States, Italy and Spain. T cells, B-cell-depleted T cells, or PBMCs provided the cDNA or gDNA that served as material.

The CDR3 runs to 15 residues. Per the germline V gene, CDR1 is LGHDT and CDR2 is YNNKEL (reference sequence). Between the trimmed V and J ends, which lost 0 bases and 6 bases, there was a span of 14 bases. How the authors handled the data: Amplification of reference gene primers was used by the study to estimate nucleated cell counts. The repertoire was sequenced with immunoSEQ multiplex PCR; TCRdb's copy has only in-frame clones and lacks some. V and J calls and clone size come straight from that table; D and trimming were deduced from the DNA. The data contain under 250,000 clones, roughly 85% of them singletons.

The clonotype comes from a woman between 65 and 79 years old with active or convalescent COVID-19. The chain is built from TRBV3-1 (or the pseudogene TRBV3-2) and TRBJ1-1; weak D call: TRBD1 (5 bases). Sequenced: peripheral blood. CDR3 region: CASSQDWVREAEAFF. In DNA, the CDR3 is TGTGCCAGCAGCCAAGATTGGGTCAGGGAGGCTGAAGCTTTCTTT.